These T cell receptor beta chains were read from a single sample in a study of cytomegalovirus exposure and HLA in healthy donors. Here immunoSEQ multiplex PCR was the method, and the copy in TCRdb shows in-frame clones only, minus some. This sample contains 150,000 to 200,000 clones. Sequencing was performed on PBMCs. The receptors originated from a man aged 25-45 years in good health and CMV-seronegative. The CDR3 runs from the conserved cysteine through the conserved F or W. D genes are given only for firm matches.

V	J	D	CDR3	DNA
TRBV4-1	TRBJ2-2	TRBD2	CASSQDLSGAANTGELLF	TGCGCCAGCAGCCAAGATCTGAGCGGGGCAGCGAACACCGGGGAGCTGCTTTTT
TRBV18	TRBJ2-3	NA	CASSPQHAQMGSDTQYF	TGTGCCAGCTCACCCCAACACGCACAGATGGGTTCAGATACGCAGTATTTT
TRBV12-5	TRBJ1-2	TRBD1	CASGSGQGASYGYTF	TGTGCTAGTGGTTCCGGACAGGGGGCTTCCTATGGCTACACCTTC
TRBV19	TRBJ1-4	NA	CASTPHATNEKLFF	TGTGCCAGTACCCCCCATGCAACTAATGAAAAACTGTTTTTT
TRBV27	TRBJ1-1	TRBD1	CASSSDRDTEAFF	TGTGCCAGCAGTTCCGACAGGGACACTGAAGCTTTCTTT
TRBV30	TRBJ2-1	NA	CAWSGEGRALGNEQFF	TGTGCCTGGAGTGGAGAGGGAAGGGCCCTCGGGAATGAGCAGTTCTTC
TRBV5-1	TRBJ2-7	TRBD1	CASRPGQGRGEQYF	TGCGCCAGCAGGCCGGGACAGGGTCGAGGCGAGCAGTACTTC
TRBV28	TRBJ2-7	TRBD2	CASGIAGGPREQYF	TGTGCCAGCGGGATAGCGGGAGGGCCTAGGGAGCAGTACTTC
TRBV5-1	TRBJ1-6	TRBD1	CASSSTLQGGDNSPLHF	TGCGCCAGCAGCTCGACGCTACAGGGGGGTGATAATTCACCCCTCCACTTT
TRBV30	TRBJ1-2	NA	CAQPSPSYGYTF	TGTGCCCAACCCTCCCCGAGCTATGGCTACACCTTC
TRBV9	TRBJ2-2	TRBD2	CASSESSGGPGELFF	TGTGCCAGCAGCGAGTCTAGCGGAGGGCCCGGGGAGCTGTTTTTT
TRBV19	TRBJ1-2	TRBD1	CASSAQGSDYGYTF	TGTGCCAGTAGTGCACAGGGGAGCGACTATGGCTACACCTTC
TRBV30	TRBJ2-5	NA	CACFANRGLFSYQETQYF	TGTGCCTGCTTCGCGAACAGGGGACTCTTCTCGTACCAAGAGACCCAGTACTTC
TRBV7-2	TRBJ1-1	NA	CASSRLGTGNTEAFF	TGTGCCAGCTCAAGATTGGGTACGGGGAACACTGAAGCTTTCTTT
TRBV29-1	TRBJ2-7	NA	CSAEKEGDEQYF	TGCAGCGCCGAAAAGGAAGGAGACGAGCAGTACTTC
TRBV29-1	TRBJ1-1	NA	CSVEGHRSMNTEAFF	TGCAGCGTTGAAGGTCATAGAAGCATGAACACTGAAGCTTTCTTT
TRBV13	TRBJ2-3	TRBD1	CASSLRQGADTQYF	TGTGCCAGCAGCTTACGACAGGGCGCAGATACGCAGTATTTT
TRBV4-1	TRBJ2-7	NA	CASSQVRERNYEQYF	TGCGCCAGCAGCCAAGTCAGGGAAAGGAACTACGAGCAGTACTTC
TRBV28	TRBJ2-7	NA	CASSFPTRPYEQYF	TGTGCCAGCAGTTTCCCGACTAGGCCCTACGAGCAGTACTTC
TRBV19	TRBJ2-2	TRBD2	CASSIHLAGAGELFF	TGTGCCAGTAGTATTCATCTAGCGGGAGCCGGGGAGCTGTTTTTT
TRBV19	TRBJ2-7	NA	CASSIQQESYEQYF	TGTGCCAGTAGTATTCAGCAGGAAAGCTACGAGCAGTACTTC
TRBV7-2	TRBJ2-7	NA	CASSLNRGANYEQYF	TGTGCCAGCAGCTTAAACCGGGGGGCTAACTACGAGCAGTACTTC
TRBV11-3	TRBJ1-1	NA	CASSGHNDLNTEAFF	TGTGCCAGCAGCGGCCACAACGATTTGAACACTGAAGCTTTCTTT
TRBV11-3	TRBJ2-5	TRBD2	CASSPPLAGETQYF	TGTGCCAGCAGCCCTCCACTAGCGGGGGAGACCCAGTACTTC
TRBV7-9	TRBJ2-5	NA	CASSSRPRPGETQYF	TGTGCCAGCAGCTCGCGACCCCGCCCGGGAGAGACCCAGTACTTC
TRBV5-6	TRBJ2-1	NA	CASSLGSAQGEYNEQFF	TGTGCCAGCAGCCTCGGATCGGCCCAAGGGGAATACAATGAGCAGTTCTTC
TRBV5-1	TRBJ2-2	TRBD2	CASSDGTSETGELFF	TGCGCCAGCAGCGATGGGACTAGCGAGACGGGGGAGCTGTTTTTT
TRBV27	TRBJ1-2	TRBD1	CASSFRDRDGYTF	TGTGCCAGCAGTTTCCGGGACAGGGATGGCTACACCTTC
TRBV5-1	TRBJ1-5	NA	CASSLEGQDTGPQHF	TGCGCCAGCAGCTTGGAGGGCCAGGACACTGGGCCCCAGCATTTT
TRBV29-1	TRBJ1-2	NA	CSVDLGANYGYTF	TGCAGCGTTGATCTAGGGGCTAACTATGGCTACACCTTC